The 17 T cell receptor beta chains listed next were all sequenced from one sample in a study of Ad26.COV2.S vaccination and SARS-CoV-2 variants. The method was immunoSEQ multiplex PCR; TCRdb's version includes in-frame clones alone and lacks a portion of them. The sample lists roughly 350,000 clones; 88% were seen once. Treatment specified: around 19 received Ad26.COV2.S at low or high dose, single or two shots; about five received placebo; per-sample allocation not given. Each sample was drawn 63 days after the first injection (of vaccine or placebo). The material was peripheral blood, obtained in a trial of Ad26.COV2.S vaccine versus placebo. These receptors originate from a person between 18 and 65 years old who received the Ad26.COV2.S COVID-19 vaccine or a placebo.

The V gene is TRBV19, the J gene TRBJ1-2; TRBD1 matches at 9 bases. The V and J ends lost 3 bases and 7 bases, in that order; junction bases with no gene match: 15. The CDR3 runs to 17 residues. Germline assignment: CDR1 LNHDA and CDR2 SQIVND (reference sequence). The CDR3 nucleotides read TGTGCCAGTAGTATGGAGTGGAGGACAGGGGCCTCTGGTGGCTACACCTTC. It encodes CASSMEWRTGASGGYTF.

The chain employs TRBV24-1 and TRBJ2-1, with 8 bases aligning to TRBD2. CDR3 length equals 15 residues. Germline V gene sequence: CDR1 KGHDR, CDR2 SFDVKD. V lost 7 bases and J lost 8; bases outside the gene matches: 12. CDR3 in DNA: TGTGCCACCAGCCCGGGGGGGTTGGCTTGGTATGAGCAGTTCTTC. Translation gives CATSPGGLAWYEQFF.

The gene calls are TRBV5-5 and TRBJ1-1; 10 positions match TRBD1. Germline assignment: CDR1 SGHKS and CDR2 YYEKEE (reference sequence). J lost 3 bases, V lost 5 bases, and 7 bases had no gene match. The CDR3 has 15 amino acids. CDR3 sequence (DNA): TGTGCCAGCAGTTTAGTTGGGACAGGGGACACTGAAGCTTTCTTT. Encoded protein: CASSLVGTGDTEAFF.

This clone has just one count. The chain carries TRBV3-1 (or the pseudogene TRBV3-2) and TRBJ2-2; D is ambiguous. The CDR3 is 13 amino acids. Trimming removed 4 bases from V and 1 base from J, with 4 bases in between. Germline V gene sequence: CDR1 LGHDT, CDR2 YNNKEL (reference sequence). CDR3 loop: CASSRQNTGELFF. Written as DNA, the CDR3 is TGTGCCAGCAGCCGGCAGAACACCGGGGAGCTGTTTTTT.

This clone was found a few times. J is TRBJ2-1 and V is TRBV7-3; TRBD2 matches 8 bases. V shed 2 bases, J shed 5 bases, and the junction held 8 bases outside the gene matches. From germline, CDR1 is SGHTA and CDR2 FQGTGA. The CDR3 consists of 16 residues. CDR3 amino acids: CASSLAGGYLNNEQFF. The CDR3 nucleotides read TGTGCCAGCAGCTTAGCGGGAGGTTACCTGAACAATGAGCAGTTCTTC.

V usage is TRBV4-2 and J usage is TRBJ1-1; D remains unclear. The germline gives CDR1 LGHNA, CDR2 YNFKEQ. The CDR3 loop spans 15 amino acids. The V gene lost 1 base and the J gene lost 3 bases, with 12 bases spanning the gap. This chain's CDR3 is CASSQVLREDTEAFF. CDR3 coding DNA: TGTGCCAGCAGCCAAGTCCTCCGGGAGGACACTGAAGCTTTCTTT.

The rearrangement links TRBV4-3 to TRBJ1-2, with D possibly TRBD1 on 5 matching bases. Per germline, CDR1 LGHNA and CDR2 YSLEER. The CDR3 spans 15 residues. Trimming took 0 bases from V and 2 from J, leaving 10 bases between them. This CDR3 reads CASSQDREANYGYTF. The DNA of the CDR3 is TGCGCCAGCAGCCAAGACAGGGAGGCAAACTATGGCTACACCTTC.

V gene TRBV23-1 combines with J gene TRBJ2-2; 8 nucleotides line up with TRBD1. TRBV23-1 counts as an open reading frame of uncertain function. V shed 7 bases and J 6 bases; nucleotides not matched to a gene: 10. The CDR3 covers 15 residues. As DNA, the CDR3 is TGCGCCAGCACCCTTCCCGGACAGGGTCCCGGGGAGCTGTTTTTT. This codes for CASTLPGQGPGELFF.

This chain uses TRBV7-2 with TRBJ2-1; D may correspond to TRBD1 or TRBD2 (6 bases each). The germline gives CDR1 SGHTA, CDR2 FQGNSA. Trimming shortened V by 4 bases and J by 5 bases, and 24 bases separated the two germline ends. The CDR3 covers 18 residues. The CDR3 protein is CASSWALVRGRGHNEQFF. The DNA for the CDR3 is TGTGCCAGCAGCTGGGCGCTGGTCCGGGGGCGGGGCCACAATGAGCAGTTCTTC.

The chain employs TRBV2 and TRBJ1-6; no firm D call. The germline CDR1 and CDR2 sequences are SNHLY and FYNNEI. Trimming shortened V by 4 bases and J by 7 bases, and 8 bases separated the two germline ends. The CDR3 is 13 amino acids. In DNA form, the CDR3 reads TGTGCCAGCAGTGTGCTTGGCAATTCACCCCTCCACTTT. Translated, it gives CASSVLGNSPLHF.

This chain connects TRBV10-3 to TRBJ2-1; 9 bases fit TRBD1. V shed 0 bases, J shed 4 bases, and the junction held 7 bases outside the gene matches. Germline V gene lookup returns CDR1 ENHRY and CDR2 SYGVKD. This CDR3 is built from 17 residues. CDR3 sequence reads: CAISESGGTGRYNEQFF. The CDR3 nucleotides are TGTGCCATCAGTGAGTCGGGGGGGACAGGGAGATACAATGAGCAGTTCTTC.

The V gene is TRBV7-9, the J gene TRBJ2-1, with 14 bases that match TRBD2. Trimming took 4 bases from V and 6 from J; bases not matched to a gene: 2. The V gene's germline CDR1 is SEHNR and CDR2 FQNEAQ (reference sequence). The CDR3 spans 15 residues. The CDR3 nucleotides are TGTGCCAGCAGCTCGGGACTAGCGGGGGTCAATGAGCAGTTCTTC. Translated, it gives CASSSGLAGVNEQFF.

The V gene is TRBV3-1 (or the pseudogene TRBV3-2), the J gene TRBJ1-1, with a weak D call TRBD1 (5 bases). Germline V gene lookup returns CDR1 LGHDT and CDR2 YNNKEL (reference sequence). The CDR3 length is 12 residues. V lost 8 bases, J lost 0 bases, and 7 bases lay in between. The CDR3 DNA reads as TGTGCCAGCGCCAGGGTGAACACTGAAGCTTTCTTT. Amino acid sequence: CASARVNTEAFF.

CDR3 in amino acids: CASKVGSYSNQPQHF. The CDR3 region has the DNA TGTGCCAGCAAGGTGGGGAGCTATAGCAATCAGCCCCAGCATTTT. This rearrangement joins TRBV19 to TRBJ1-5, with D unresolved. Germline V gene sequence: CDR1 LNHDA, CDR2 SQIVND (reference sequence). This CDR3 spans 15 amino acids. V was pared by 9 bases and J by 0 bases, with 15 bases between. Looking up the rest from reference TRBV19 and TRBJ1-5 gives the full variable domain: DGGITQSPKYLFRKEGQNVTLSCEQNLNHDAMYWYRQDPGQGLRLIYYSQIVNDFQKGDIAEGYSVSREKKESFPLTVTSAQKNPTAFYLCASKVGSYSNQPQHFGDGTRLSIL.

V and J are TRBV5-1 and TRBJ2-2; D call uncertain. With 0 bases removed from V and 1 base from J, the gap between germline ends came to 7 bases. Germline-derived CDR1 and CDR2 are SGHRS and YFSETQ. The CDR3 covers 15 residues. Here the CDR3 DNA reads TGCGCCAGCAGCTTGGGACGTGAGAACACCGGGGAGCTGTTTTTT. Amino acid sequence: CASSLGRENTGELFF.

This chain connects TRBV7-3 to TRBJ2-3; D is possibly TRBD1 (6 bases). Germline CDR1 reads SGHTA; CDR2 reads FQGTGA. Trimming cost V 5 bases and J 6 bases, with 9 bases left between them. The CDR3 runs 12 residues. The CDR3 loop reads CASSRGLDTQYF. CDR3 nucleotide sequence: TGTGCCAGCAGCAGGGGGTTGGATACGCAGTATTTT.

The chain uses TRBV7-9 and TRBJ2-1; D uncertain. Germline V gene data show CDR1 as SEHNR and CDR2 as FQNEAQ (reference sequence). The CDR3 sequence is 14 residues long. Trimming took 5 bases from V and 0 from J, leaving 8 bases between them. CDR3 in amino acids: CASSPVGSYNEQFF. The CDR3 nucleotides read TGTGCCAGCAGCCCCGTAGGCTCCTACAATGAGCAGTTCTTC.